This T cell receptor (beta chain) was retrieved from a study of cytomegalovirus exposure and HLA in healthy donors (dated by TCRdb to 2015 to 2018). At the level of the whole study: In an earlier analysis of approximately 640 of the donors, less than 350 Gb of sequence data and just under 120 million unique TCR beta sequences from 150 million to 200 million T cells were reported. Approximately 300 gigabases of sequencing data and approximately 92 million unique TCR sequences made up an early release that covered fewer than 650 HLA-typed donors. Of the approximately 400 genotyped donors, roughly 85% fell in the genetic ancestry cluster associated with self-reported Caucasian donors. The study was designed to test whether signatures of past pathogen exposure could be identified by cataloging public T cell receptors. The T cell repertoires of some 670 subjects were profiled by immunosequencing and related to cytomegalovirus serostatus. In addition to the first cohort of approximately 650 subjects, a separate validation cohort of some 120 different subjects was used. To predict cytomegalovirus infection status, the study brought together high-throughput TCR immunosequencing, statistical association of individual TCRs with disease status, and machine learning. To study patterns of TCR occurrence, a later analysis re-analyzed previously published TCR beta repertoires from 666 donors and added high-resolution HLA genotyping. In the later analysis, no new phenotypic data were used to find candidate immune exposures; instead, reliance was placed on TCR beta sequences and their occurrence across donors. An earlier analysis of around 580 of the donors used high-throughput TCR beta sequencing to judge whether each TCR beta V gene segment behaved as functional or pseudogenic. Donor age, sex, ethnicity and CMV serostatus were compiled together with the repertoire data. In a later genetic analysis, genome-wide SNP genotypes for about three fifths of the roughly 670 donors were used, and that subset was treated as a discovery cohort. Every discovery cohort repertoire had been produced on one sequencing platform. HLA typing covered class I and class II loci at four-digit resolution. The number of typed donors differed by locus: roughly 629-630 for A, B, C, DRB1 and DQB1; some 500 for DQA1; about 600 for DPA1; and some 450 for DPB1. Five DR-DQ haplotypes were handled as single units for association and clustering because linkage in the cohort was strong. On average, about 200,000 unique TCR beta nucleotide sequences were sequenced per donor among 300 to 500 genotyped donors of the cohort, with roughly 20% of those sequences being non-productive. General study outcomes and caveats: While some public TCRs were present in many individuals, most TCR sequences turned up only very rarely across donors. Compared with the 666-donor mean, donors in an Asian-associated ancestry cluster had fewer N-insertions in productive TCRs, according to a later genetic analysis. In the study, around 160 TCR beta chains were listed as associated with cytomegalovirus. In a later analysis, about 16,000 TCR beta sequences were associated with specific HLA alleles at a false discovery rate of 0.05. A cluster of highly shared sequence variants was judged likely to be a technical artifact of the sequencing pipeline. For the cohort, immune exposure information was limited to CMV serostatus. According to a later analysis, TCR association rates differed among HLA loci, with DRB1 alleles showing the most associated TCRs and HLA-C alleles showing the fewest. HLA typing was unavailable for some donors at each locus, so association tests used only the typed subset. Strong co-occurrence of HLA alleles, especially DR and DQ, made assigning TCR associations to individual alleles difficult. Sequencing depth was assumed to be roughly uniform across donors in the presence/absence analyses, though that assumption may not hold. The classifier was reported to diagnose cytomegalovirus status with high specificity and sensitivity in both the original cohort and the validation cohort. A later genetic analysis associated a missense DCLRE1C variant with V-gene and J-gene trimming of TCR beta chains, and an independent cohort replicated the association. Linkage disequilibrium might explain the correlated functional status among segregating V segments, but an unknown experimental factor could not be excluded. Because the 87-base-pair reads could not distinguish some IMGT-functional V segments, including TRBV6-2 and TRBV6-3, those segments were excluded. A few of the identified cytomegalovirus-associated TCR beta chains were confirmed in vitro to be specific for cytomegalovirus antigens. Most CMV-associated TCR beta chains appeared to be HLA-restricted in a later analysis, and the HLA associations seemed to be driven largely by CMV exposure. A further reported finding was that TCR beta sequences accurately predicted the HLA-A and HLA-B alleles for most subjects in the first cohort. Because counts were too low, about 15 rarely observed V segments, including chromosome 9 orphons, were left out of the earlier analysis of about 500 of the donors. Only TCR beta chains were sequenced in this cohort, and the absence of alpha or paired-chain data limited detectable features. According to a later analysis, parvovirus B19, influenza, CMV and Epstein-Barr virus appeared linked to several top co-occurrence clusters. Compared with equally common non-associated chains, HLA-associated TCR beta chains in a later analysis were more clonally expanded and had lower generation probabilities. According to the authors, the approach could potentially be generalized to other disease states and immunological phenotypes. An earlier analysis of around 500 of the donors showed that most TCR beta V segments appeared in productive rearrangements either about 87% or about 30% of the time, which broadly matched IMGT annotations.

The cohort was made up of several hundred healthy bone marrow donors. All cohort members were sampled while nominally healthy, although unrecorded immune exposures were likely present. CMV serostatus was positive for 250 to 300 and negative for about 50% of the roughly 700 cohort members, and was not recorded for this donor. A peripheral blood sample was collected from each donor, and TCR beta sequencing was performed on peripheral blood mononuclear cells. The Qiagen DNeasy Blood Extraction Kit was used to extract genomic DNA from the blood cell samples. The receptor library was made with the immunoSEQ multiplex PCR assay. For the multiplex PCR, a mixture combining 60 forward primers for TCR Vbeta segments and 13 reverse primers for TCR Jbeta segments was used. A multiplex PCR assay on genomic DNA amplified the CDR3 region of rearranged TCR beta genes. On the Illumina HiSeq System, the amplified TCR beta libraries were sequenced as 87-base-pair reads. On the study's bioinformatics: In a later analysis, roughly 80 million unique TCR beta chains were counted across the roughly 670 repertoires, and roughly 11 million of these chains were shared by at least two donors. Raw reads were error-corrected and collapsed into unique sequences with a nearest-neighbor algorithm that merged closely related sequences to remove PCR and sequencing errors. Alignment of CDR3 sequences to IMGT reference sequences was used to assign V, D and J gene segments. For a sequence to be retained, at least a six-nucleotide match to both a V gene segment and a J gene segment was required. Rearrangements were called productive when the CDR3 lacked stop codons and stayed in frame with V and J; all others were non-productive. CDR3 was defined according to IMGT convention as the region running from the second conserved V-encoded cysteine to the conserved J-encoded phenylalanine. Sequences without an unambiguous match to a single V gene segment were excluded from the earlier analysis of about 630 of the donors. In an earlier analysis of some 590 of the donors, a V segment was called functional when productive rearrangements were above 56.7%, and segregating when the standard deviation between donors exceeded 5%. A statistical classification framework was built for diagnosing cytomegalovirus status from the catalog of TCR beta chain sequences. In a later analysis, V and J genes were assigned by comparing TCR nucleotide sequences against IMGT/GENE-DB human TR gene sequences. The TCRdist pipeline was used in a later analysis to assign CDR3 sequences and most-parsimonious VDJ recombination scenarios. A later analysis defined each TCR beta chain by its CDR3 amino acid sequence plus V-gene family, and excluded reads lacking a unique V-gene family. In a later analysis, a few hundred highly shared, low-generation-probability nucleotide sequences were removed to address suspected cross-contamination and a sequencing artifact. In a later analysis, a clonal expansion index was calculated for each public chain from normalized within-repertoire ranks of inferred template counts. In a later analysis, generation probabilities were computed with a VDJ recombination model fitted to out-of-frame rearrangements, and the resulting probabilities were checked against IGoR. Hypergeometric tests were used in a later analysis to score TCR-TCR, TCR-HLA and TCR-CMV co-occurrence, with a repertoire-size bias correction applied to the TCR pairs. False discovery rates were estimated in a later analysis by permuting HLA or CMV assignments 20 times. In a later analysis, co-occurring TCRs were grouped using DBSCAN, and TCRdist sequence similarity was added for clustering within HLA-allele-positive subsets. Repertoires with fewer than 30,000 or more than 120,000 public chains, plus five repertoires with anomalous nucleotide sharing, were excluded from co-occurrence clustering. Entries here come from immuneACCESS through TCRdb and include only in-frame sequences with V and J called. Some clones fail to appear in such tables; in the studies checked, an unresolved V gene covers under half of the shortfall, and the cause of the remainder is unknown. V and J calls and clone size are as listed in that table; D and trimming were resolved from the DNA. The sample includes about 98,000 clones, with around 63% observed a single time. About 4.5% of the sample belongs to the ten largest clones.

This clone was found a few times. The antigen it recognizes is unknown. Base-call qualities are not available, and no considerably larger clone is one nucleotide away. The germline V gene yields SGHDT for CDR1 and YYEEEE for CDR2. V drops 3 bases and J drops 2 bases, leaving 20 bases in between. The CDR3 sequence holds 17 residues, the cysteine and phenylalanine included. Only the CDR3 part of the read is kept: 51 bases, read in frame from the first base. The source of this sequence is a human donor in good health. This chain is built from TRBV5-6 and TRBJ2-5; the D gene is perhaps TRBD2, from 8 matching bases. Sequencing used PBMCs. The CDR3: CASSSTGLVAGQETQYF. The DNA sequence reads TGTGCCAGCAGCTCGACAGGGTTAGTAGCGGGACAAGAGACCCAGTACTTC.